The 18 T cell receptor beta chains listed next were all sequenced from one sample in a study of graft-versus-host responses after intestinal transplantation. Assay used: immunoSEQ multiplex PCR; TCRdb lists only in-frame clones, some missing. Of some 100,000 clones in the sample, approximately 90% were seen once. These TCRs' antigens remain unknown. Sample: unstimulated CD8+ T cells sorted from spleen or lymph node cells, taken before intestinal transplant. The receptors stem from a human donor who received an intestinal transplant.

The chain uses TRBV7-4 and TRBJ1-4, with TRBD1 matching 7 bases. Germline assignment: CDR1 SGHVT and CDR2 SQSDAQ. V lost 5 bases, J lost 7 bases, and 13 bases stayed unmatched. CDR3 size: 16 residues. The CDR3 bases are TGTGCCAGCAGCACTCGGCCAATAAGACAGGGTGAAAAACTGTTTTTT. Translation: CASSTRPIRQGEKLFF.

The chain combines TRBV2 with TRBJ2-7; 10 bases fit TRBD2. The CDR3 contains 14 residues. Trimming at V came to 5 bases and at J to 1 base, leaving 2 bases not matched to a gene. Germline CDR1 SNHLY, CDR2 FYNNEI. The CDR3 spells CASSLAGASYEQYF. CDR3 nucleotides: TGTGCCAGCAGTCTAGCGGGAGCTTCCTACGAGCAGTACTTC.

The chain has TRBV4-1 and TRBJ2-7; possible D gene TRBD2, 6 bases. The ends were cut back, 4 bases at V and 2 bases at J, with 18 bases in the middle. The CDR3 is 16 amino acids. The germline V gene has CDR1 MGHRA and CDR2 YSYEKL. The CDR3 protein is CASSRQMGGSAYEQYF. CDR3 DNA: TGCGCCAGCAGCCGACAAATGGGAGGTTCGGCCTACGAGCAGTACTTC.

This chain joins TRBV7-3 and TRBJ2-1, with 7 bases lining up with TRBD2. This CDR3 is 12 amino acids long. Unmatched junction bases numbered 0, after V lost 2 bases and J lost 8 bases. Germline V gene lookup returns CDR1 SGHTA and CDR2 FQGTGA. The CDR3 is CASSLGGDEQFF. The CDR3 coding sequence is TGTGCCAGCAGCTTAGGGGGGGATGAGCAGTTCTTC.

This chain uses TRBV5-1 with TRBJ1-6; D may be TRBD1 (5 bases). The CDR3 has 15 residues. Germline-derived CDR1 and CDR2 are SGHRS and YFSETQ. V shed 2 bases and J shed 8 bases, with 14 bases lying between them. The chain's CDR3 is CASSLSGPWDSPLHF. The DNA for the CDR3 is TGCGCCAGCAGCTTATCAGGGCCTTGGGATTCACCCCTCCACTTT.

The chain combines TRBV7-2 with TRBJ2-7; 11 positions match TRBD2. This CDR3 has 16 amino acids. The ends lost 4 bases at V and 3 bases at J; junction bases unmatched: 8. Per germline, CDR1 SGHTA and CDR2 FQGNSA. The CDR3 reads CASSSPGLAGFYEQYF. In DNA, the CDR3 is TGTGCCAGCAGCTCACCTGGACTAGCGGGTTTCTACGAGCAGTACTTC.

The genes are TRBV4-1 and TRBJ2-3; D not resolved. Deletions cut 6 bases from V and 0 bases from J, with 4 bases between. CDR1 MGHRA and CDR2 YSYEKL come from the germline V gene. This CDR3 region has 12 residues. CDR3 sequence reads: CASRDSTDTQYF. The CDR3 DNA reads as TGCGCCAGCAGAGATAGCACAGATACGCAGTATTTT.

The chain is built from TRBV10-2 and TRBJ2-7, with a weak D call TRBD1 (5 bases). The CDR3 runs to 15 residues. V lost 4 bases and J 6 bases, leaving 19 bases between the germline ends. Germline V CDR1 and CDR2: WSHSY, SAAADI. CDR3 loop: CASSGWWQGGFEQYF. Here the CDR3 DNA reads TGCGCCAGCAGTGGTTGGTGGCAGGGCGGTTTCGAGCAGTACTTC.

This chain connects TRBV5-6 to TRBJ1-1; TRBD1 might be the D (5 bases). V lost 6 bases and J 2 bases, leaving 11 bases between the germline ends. CDR1 is SGHDT, CDR2 YYEEEE, per germline. The CDR3 length is 13 residues. For the CDR3, the DNA is TGTGCCAGCACCTTCGGGGGAAACACTGAAGCTTTCTTT. Translation: CASTFGGNTEAFF.

The chain carries TRBV19 and TRBJ2-7; weak D call: TRBD2 (6 bases). Germline V gene sequence: CDR1 LNHDA, CDR2 SQIVND (reference sequence). CDR3 length: 13 residues. Trimming removed 5 bases at V and 0 bases at J, with 8 bases between. The CDR3 nucleotides read TGTGCCAGTAGTTTCGGGAGCTCCTACGAGCAGTACTTC. Protein product: CASSFGSSYEQYF.

The V gene is TRBV6-4, the J gene TRBJ2-3; TRBD1 aligns across 8 bases. Per germline, CDR1 MRHNA and CDR2 SNTAGT. Germline trimming cut 3 bases from V and 2 bases from J; bases unmatched to any gene: 1. The CDR3 loop spans 14 amino acids. The CDR3 reads CASSEQGDTDTQYF. The CDR3 bases are TGTGCCAGCAGTGAACAGGGGGACACAGATACGCAGTATTTT.

This chain joins TRBV10-2 and TRBJ2-1; tentative D call: TRBD2 (5 bases). The CDR3 is 20 amino acids. Per germline, CDR1 WSHSY and CDR2 SAAADI. V was pared by 5 bases and J by 3 bases, with 29 bases between. CDR3 bases: TGCGCCAGCAGTCCCTTGATAGCTAGCCAAGATCAGCTACGCTACAATGAGCAGTTCTTC. Its translation is CASSPLIASQDQLRYNEQFF.

The genes are TRBV27 and TRBJ2-1, with TRBD1 identical over 7 bases. This CDR3 is built from 14 residues. V gave up 10 bases and J gave up 3 bases; unmatched junction bases: 9. Germline values: CDR1 MNHEY, CDR2 SMNVEV (reference sequence). Written as DNA, the CDR3 is TGTGCCACCTCGGACGGGACAGACTACAATGAGCAGTTCTTC. It translates to CATSDGTDYNEQFF.

This chain connects TRBV7-6 to TRBJ2-5, with TRBD1 matching 9 bases. The germline gives CDR1 SGHVS, CDR2 FNYEAQ. The V and J ends lost 5 bases and 4 bases, in that order; junction bases with no gene match: 14. This CDR3 contains 17 residues. CDR3 sequence (DNA): TGTGCCAGCAGCCCCGGGGTGGGGACAGGGAGACCAGAGACCCAGTACTTC. This sequence encodes CASSPGVGTGRPETQYF.

J is TRBJ1-5 and V is TRBV21-1; the D call TRBD1 from the table was never checked on the DNA. TRBV21-1 is given as a pseudogene. This CDR3 region has 13 residues. The CDR3 DNA follows: TGTGCCAGCAGCCCAGGGATATATCAGCCCCAGCATTTT. It translates to CASSPGIYQPQHF.

V is TRBV19 and J is TRBJ1-1, with 8 bases fitting TRBD1. V was pared by 1 base and J by 2 bases, with 6 bases of the junction left unmatched. The germline CDR1 and CDR2 sequences are LNHDA and SQIVND (reference sequence). The CDR3 sequence is 16 residues long. The chain's CDR3 is CASSIGAAGGNTEAFF. In DNA form, the CDR3 reads TGTGCCAGTAGTATAGGGGCGGCAGGGGGCAACACTGAAGCTTTCTTT.

The chain links TRBV7-3 to TRBJ2-7; possible D gene TRBD1, 5 bases. V shed 4 bases and J shed 2 bases, with 15 bases lying between them. The CDR3 extends over 15 amino acids. Germline values: CDR1 SGHTA, CDR2 FQGTGA. In DNA, the CDR3 is TGTGCCAGCAGCTCCACCCCGACAGAGACCTACGAGCAGTACTTC. It encodes CASSSTPTETYEQYF.

This chain links TRBV6-5 with TRBJ1-4; 10 nucleotides align to TRBD1. Per the germline V gene, CDR1 is MNHEY and CDR2 is SVGAGI. The J segment lost 8 bases and the V segment lost 0 bases, leaving 3 bases of the junction unmatched. The CDR3 totals 15 residues. The CDR3 here is CASSYSTGGAEKLFF. As DNA, the CDR3 is TGTGCCAGCAGTTACTCGACAGGGGGCGCCGAAAAACTGTTTTTT.